This paragraph covers one T cell receptor (beta chain) sequence. Original analysis: Nucleated cell number was recorded as an estimate derived from reference gene primer amplification. The table came from immunoSEQ multiplex PCR; TCRdb's copy has only in-frame clones and leaves some out. The DNA was the basis for D and trimming; V, J and clone size are from that table. The sample lists 58,000 or so clones; less than 90% were seen once. This specimen comes from a study of blood T cell repertoires in COVID-19. Turning to the study itself: Acute and convalescent COVID-19 samples came from the United States, Italy and Spain. Sources were T cells, B-cell-depleted T cells, or PBMCs; the material itself was cDNA or gDNA.

The CDR3 is made up of 16 amino acids. Germline CDR1 reads MGHRA; CDR2 reads YSYEKL. Trimming took 0 bases from V and 0 from J, leaving 11 bases between them. Material for sequencing was peripheral blood. This chain links TRBV4-1 with TRBJ1-1; D perhaps matches TRBD1 (5 bases). The TCR was taken from a woman in her 70s with active COVID-19. CDR3 loop: CASSQEFGAVNTEAFF. The CDR3 coding sequence is TGCGCCAGCAGCCAAGAGTTTGGGGCTGTGAACACTGAAGCTTTCTTT.